This entry is about one TCR beta chain. RNA in amounts of about 0.45 to 1 ug was reverse transcribed with random hexamers. TCRdb fed the immunoSEQ multiplex PCR reads into MiXCR, producing one record per CDR3 protein. The sample consists of around 200,000 distinct CDR3 sequences, approximately 96% of them appearing once. The data derive from a study of CD8 T cells in Susac syndrome. The multiple sclerosis control cohort comprised treatment-naive individuals presenting with stable or active relapsing-remitting disease. Germline assignment: CDR1 MNHNY and CDR2 SVGAGI (reference sequence). The CDR3 has 15 amino acids. V lost 4 bases and J lost 1, with 8 bases in between.

The rearrangement joins TRBV6-6 to TRBJ1-6; D might be TRBD1 (5 bases). The clonotype comes from a human donor with multiple sclerosis. Sequenced: CD4+ T cells from PBMCs. The CDR3 reads CASSSGGSYNSPLHF. The CDR3 DNA sequence: TGTGCCAGCAGTTCTGGGGGTTCCTATAATTCACCCCTCCACTTT.